Listed here are 28 T cell receptor beta chains from one sample, sequenced in a study of human T cells and chemical hapten exposure. Time point defined: patch test 1, 2 weeks after DPC sensitization. The treatment: therapeutic diphenylcyclopropenone sensitization with weekly scalp DPC. TCRdb re-analysed the RACE reads in MiXCR, keeping a single row per CDR3 protein. The sample has around 50,000 distinct CDR3 sequences, roughly 9.5% seen once; the top ten hold around 4.3%. The sequences come from whole blood, collected in connection with sensitization to the hapten diphenylcyclopropenone (DPC). These receptors were collected from a woman between 45 and 60 years old with alopecia areata. Some clones in this sample may be carry-over from other donors' samples.

In its sample, this clonotype was seen many times. At one of its ends the junction is not consistent with the germline gene, which may arise from a read error. The rearrangement uses TRBV6-6 and TRBJ2-1; D is unclear. Per germline, CDR1 MNHNY and CDR2 SVGAGI (reference sequence). CDR3 size: 14 residues. As DNA, the CDR3 is TGTGCCAGCAGTTACCCAGCCTCCGACAATGAGCAGTTCTTC. Its translation is CASSYPASDNEQFF.

This clonotype was seen repeatedly, ten times or more. The gene calls are TRBV28 and TRBJ1-5; D is uncertain. Looked up from germline, CDR1 is MDHEN and CDR2 is SYDVKM. V gave up 3 bases and J gave up 5 bases, with 5 bases separating them. The CDR3 consists of 12 residues. In DNA form, the CDR3 reads TGTGCCAGCAGTTTGATCTATCAGCCCCAGCATTTT. Translated: CASSLIYQPQHF.

V usage is TRBV29-1 and J usage is TRBJ2-5; a weak D match, TRBD2 (6 bases). In germline, CDR1 is SQVTM, CDR2 ANQGSEA. V shed 4 bases and J shed 4 bases, with 13 bases lying between them. This CDR3 contains 13 residues. The DNA for the CDR3 is TGCAGCGTTGTGTGGGGAGGTTCAGAGACCCAGTACTTC. It yields the protein CSVVWGGSETQYF.

The table lists this clonotype with many counts. V gene TRBV5-4 combines with J gene TRBJ2-7; D gene uncertain. Germline values: CDR1 SGHNT, CDR2 YYREEE (reference sequence). Trimming pared 2 bases from V and 3 bases from J, leaving 6 bases between. The CDR3 is 12 amino acids. The CDR3: CASSLPGYEQYF. CDR3 nucleotides: TGTGCCAGCAGCTTACCCGGCTACGAGCAGTACTTC.

This rearrangement joins TRBV28 to TRBJ2-1, with a weak D call TRBD2 (6 bases). Germline lookup yields CDR1 MDHEN and CDR2 SYDVKM. V lost 5 bases and J 5 bases, leaving 7 bases between the germline ends. This CDR3 spans 12 amino acids. The CDR3 here is CASSRGNNEQFF. CDR3 bases: TGTGCCAGCAGTCGGGGGAACAATGAGCAGTTCTTC.

The chain uses TRBV6-5 and TRBJ1-2; 8 bases match TRBD1. V lost 4 bases and J lost 3; bases outside the gene matches: 1. In germline, CDR1 is MNHEY, CDR2 SVGAGI. This CDR3 comprises 13 residues. CDR3 region: CASSSDRDYGYTF. The DNA for the CDR3 is TGTGCCAGCAGTTCGGACAGGGACTATGGCTACACCTTC.

The CDR3 DNA follows: TGTGCCAGCAGCGTAGGAACAGGGCGCGCCCCCCTCCACTTT. It codes for CASSVGTGRAPLHF. The J gene is TRBJ1-6, the V gene TRBV9, with D tentatively TRBD1 (6 bases). Germline V CDR1 and CDR2: SGDLS, YYNGEE. The CDR3 spans 14 residues. The ends were cut back, 0 bases at V and 13 bases at J, with 14 bases in the middle. The whole variable domain, remainder taken from reference TRBV9 and TRBJ1-6, is DSGVTQTPKHLITATGQRVTLRCSPRSGDLSVYWYQQSLDQGLQFLIQYYNGEERAKGNILERFSAQQFPDLHSELNLSSLELGDSALYFCASSVGTGRAPLHFGNGTRLTVT.

At least ten counts were recorded for this clonotype. This sequence joins TRBV7-8 and TRBJ1-1; D might be TRBD1 (5 bases). The CDR3 is made up of 15 amino acids. Germline CDR1 and CDR2: SGHVS and FQNEAQ. With 5 bases removed from V and 5 bases from J, the gap between germline ends came to 18 bases. The CDR3 DNA reads as TGTGCCAGCAGCCTGATACCGGGACTCCGTACTGAAGCTTTCTTT. This sequence encodes CASSLIPGLRTEAFF.

This clonotype was counted ten times or more. The CDR3 nucleotides read TGTGCCAGCAGCTTAGGCGGAAGCGTTGGCCTGAACACCGGGGAGCTGTTTTTT. Translated, it gives CASSLGGSVGLNTGELFF. The rearrangement uses TRBV11-2 and TRBJ2-2; unclear D gene. V dropped 1 base and J dropped 1 base, with 16 bases sitting between them. Germline V gives CDR1 SGHAT, CDR2 FQNNGV. CDR3 size: 18 residues. Drawing the rest from reference TRBV11-2 and TRBJ2-2, the complete variable domain is EAGVAQSPRYKIIEKRQSVAFWCNPISGHATLYWYQQILGQGPKLLIQFQNNGVVDDSQLPKDRFSAERLKGVDSTLKIQPAKLEDSAVYLCASSLGGSVGLNTGELFFGEGSRLTVL.

This clonotype has at least ten counts. J is TRBJ2-7 and V is TRBV29-1; D might be TRBD2 (5 bases). The length of the CDR3 is 12 residues. Germline CDR1 and CDR2: SQVTM and ANQGSEA. Trimming stripped 5 bases from V and 2 bases from J, with 10 bases between. CDR3 sequence (DNA): TGCAGCGTTCAAAAGGGAGCCTACGAGCAGTACTTC. This gives the protein CSVQKGAYEQYF.

J is TRBJ2-3 and V is TRBV20-1; D ambiguous. The CDR3 has 17 residues. Trimming cost V 5 bases and J 2 bases, with 23 bases left between them. Germline V lookup: CDR1 DFQATT, CDR2 SNEGSKA (reference sequence). The chain's CDR3 is CSAAHPGLKSLTDTQYF. CDR3 coding DNA: TGCAGTGCTGCCCACCCGGGCCTCAAGTCCCTCACAGATACGCAGTATTTT.

This clonotype was observed a handful of times. The chain combines TRBV3-1 with TRBJ1-4; D is ambiguous. V was cut by 0 bases and J by 0 bases, with 5 bases left in between. The V gene's germline CDR1 is LGHDT and CDR2 YNNKEL (reference sequence). The CDR3 has 15 amino acids. The CDR3 bases are TGTGCCAGCAGCCAAGACCTTGCAACTAATGAAAAACTGTTTTTT. It codes for CASSQDLATNEKLFF. Full variable domain (remainder filled in from reference TRBV3-1 and TRBJ1-4): DTAVSQTPKYLVTQMGNDKSIKCEQNLGHDTMYWYKQDSKKFLKIMFSYNNKELIINETVPNRFSPKSPDKAHLNLHINSLELGDSAVYFCASSQDLATNEKLFFGSGTQLSVL.

This clonotype was counted a few times. The gene calls are TRBV9 and TRBJ2-7, with unresolved D. Germline CDR1 SGDLS, CDR2 YYNGEE. This CDR3 is 13 amino acids long. The V and J ends lost 0 bases and 5 bases respectively, with 9 bases between them. CDR3 nucleotides: TGTGCCAGCAGCGTAGATAGCTCGGACGAGCAGTACTTC. This gives the protein CASSVDSSDEQYF.

This sequence joins TRBV3-1 and TRBJ2-7; maybe TRBD2 (6 bases). The V end was cut by 4 bases, the J end by 4 bases, with 14 bases between. Germline V gene sequence: CDR1 LGHDT, CDR2 YNNKEL (reference sequence). The CDR3 totals 14 residues. CDR3 coding DNA: TGTGCCAGCAGCCTACGACGGGAGAGTTACGAGCAGTACTTC. This encodes CASSLRRESYEQYF.

By frequency in the sample, this clonotype is medium-sized. The chain employs TRBV16 and TRBJ2-3; D unclear. Per germline, CDR1 KGHSY and CDR2 FQNENV. V was shortened by 3 bases and J by 3 bases, with 22 bases between the two germline ends. The CDR3 contains 18 residues. Written as DNA, the CDR3 is TGTGCCAGCAGCCAGATCAATCAGAGACCCCAAGGGACAGATACGCAGTATTTT. It specifies CASSQINQRPQGTDTQYF. The entire variable domain, with the rest obtained from reference TRBV16 and TRBJ2-3, is as follows: GEEVAQTPKHLVRGEGQKAKLYCAPIKGHSYVFWYQQVLKNEFKFLISFQNENVFDETGMPKERFSAKCLPNSPCSLEIQATKLEDSAVYFCASSQINQRPQGTDTQYFGPGTRLTVL.

In this sample, this clonotype turned up many times. This sequence joins TRBV10-2 and TRBJ1-3; no definite D call. This CDR3 has 14 amino acids. Germline V lookup: CDR1 WSHSY, CDR2 SAAADI. V was shortened by 3 bases and J by 2 bases, with 8 bases between the two germline ends. CDR3 nucleotides: TGCGCCAGCAGTGACCCGGGAGCTGGAAACACCATATATTTT. Protein product: CASSDPGAGNTIYF.

This chain uses TRBV20-1 with TRBJ1-3; 8 bases are a match to TRBD1. The CDR3 covers 16 residues. J gave up 3 bases and V 1 base, and 8 bases lay outside the gene matches. CDR1 and CDR2 from the germline V gene are DFQATT and SNEGSKA (reference sequence). The CDR3 is CSARVGQGLGGNTIYF. CDR3 nucleotides: TGCAGTGCTAGAGTAGGACAGGGTCTCGGTGGAAACACCATATATTTT.

This clonotype was seen ten or more times. The J gene is TRBJ1-5, the V gene TRBV19; TRBD1 matches at 7 bases. The V gene's germline CDR1 is LNHDA and CDR2 SQIVND (reference sequence). After removal of 3 bases from V and 4 bases from J, the junction contained 12 bases not matched to a gene. This CDR3 is 17 amino acids long. In DNA, the CDR3 is TGTGCCAGTAGTATGAGGACAGGTTTGAGTTTTAATCAGCCCCAGCATTTT. As protein: CASSMRTGLSFNQPQHF.

This clonotype was seen many times. V is TRBV29-1 and J is TRBJ1-1, with TRBD1 as a possible D gene (5 bases). Trimming took off 2 bases at V and 0 bases at J, with 13 bases between the two ends. Per germline, CDR1 SQVTM and CDR2 ANQGSEA. CDR3 length: 15 amino acids. For the CDR3, the DNA is TGCAGCGTTGAACCCCCGGGGCCTCTGAACACTGAAGCTTTCTTT. This codes for CSVEPPGPLNTEAFF.

In its sample, this clonotype was seen many times. The V call is TRBV29-1, the J call TRBJ2-7; 14 nucleotides align to TRBD2. CDR1 and CDR2 from the germline V gene are SQVTM and ANQGSEA. There are 15 residues in the CDR3. The CDR3 DNA sequence: TGCACCGGGGGGACCGGGACTAGCGGGAGCTACGAGCAGTACTTC. Its protein product is CTGGTGTSGSYEQYF.

The chain employs TRBV30 and TRBJ2-7, with TRBD1 as a possible D gene (5 bases). The length of the CDR3 is 13 residues. In germline, CDR1 is GTSNPN, CDR2 SVGIG (reference sequence). V lost 4 bases and J 5 bases, leaving 15 bases between the germline ends. The CDR3 region is CAWTAGQLHEQYF. The CDR3 coding sequence is TGTGCCTGGACCGCCGGACAATTGCACGAGCAGTACTTC.

This clonotype was detected ten times or more. The chain couples TRBV20-1 to TRBJ1-1; unclear D gene. Germline CDR1 and CDR2: DFQATT and SNEGSKA (reference sequence). The CDR3 is made up of 13 amino acids. V was clipped by 3 bases and J by 1 base, with 9 bases between them. This chain's CDR3 is CSASLDRNTEAFF. The CDR3 DNA sequence: TGCAGTGCTAGCCTGGACCGGAACACTGAAGCTTTCTTT.

This clonotype has a count of ten or more. This chain links TRBV5-1 with TRBJ2-6, with a possible D match to TRBD1 (6 bases). Germline lookup yields CDR1 SGHRS and CDR2 YFSETQ. Between the trimmed V and J ends, which lost 0 bases and 0 bases, there was a span of 10 bases. The CDR3 has 17 residues. The CDR3 nucleotides read TGCGCCAGCAGCTTGGGGACAGCAAGCTCTGGGGCCAACGTCCTGACTTTC. It translates to CASSLGTASSGANVLTF.

This clonotype was recorded at least ten times. The chain is built from TRBV7-2 and TRBJ2-1; TRBD2 matches 9 bases. The CDR3 covers 18 residues. Germline trimming cut 2 bases from V and 5 bases from J; bases unmatched to any gene: 13. CDR1 and CDR2 (germline): SGHTA, FQGNSA. Here the CDR3 reads CASSLRSRSLAGDNEQFF. DNA of the CDR3: TGTGCCAGCAGCTTAAGGTCTAGGTCGTTAGCGGGAGACAATGAGCAGTTCTTC. Variable domain in full (rest from reference TRBV7-2 and TRBJ2-1): GAGVSQSPSNKVTEKGKDVELRCDPISGHTALYWYRQSLGQGLEFLIYFQGNSAPDKSGLPSDRFSAERTGGSVSTLTIQRTQQEDSAVYLCASSLRSRSLAGDNEQFFGPGTRLTVL.

Ten or more counts support this clonotype. The CDR3 nucleotides read TGTGCCAGCAGTCCCCCAGTTGCCCCCTACGAGCAGTACTTC. It codes for CASSPPVAPYEQYF. J is TRBJ2-7 and V is TRBV28; the D is unclear. The germline V gene has CDR1 MDHEN and CDR2 SYDVKM. Trimming shortened V by 5 bases and J by 2 bases, and 13 bases separated the two germline ends. The CDR3 spans 14 residues.

This clonotype was counted between two and nine times. The chain joins TRBV14 to TRBJ2-7; TRBD2 matches at 11 bases. Losses at the gene ends were 0 bases for V and 3 bases for J; bases not matched to a gene: 1. The CDR3 length is 15 residues. Germline values: CDR1 SGHDN, CDR2 FVKESK. The CDR3 DNA sequence: TGTGCCAGCAGCCAAGAGCTAGCGGGGGGCTACGAGCAGTACTTC. Translated, it gives CASSQELAGGYEQYF.

This clonotype was recorded a few times. The rearrangement joins TRBV4-3 to TRBJ2-3, with unresolved D. The germline CDR1 and CDR2 sequences are LGHNA and YSLEER. The CDR3 totals 13 residues. Trimming removed 3 bases from V and 5 bases from J, with 9 bases in between. The CDR3 sequence is CASSHQTGDTQYF. CDR3 nucleotides: TGCGCCAGCAGCCACCAGACCGGAGATACGCAGTATTTT.

V gene TRBV3-1 combines with J gene TRBJ2-3; TRBD2 matches 10 bases. This CDR3 comprises 14 residues. Germline V lookup: CDR1 LGHDT, CDR2 YNNKEL (reference sequence). The junction had 5 bases not matched to a gene; V was cut back by 6 bases and J by 5 bases. CDR3 protein: CASSDRLAGDTQYF. As DNA, the CDR3 is TGTGCCAGCAGTGACCGACTAGCGGGAGATACGCAGTATTTT.